These 32 T cell receptor beta chains were sequenced from one sample in a study of CD8+CD57+ T cells in acquired aplastic anemia. According to the study, genomic DNA was the template for TCR beta VDJ and CDR3 profiling. In TCRdb, the reads were re-called with MiXCR into one record per CDR3 protein. The sample records about 64,000 distinct CDR3 sequences, about 56% being singletons. Specimen: sorted CD4+, CD8+, or CD8+CD57+ T cells (not recorded which) from PBMCs. Receptors originate from a human donor in good health, serving as a control.

There are many counts of this clonotype. This chain joins TRBV27 and TRBJ1-1; D possibly corresponds to TRBD1 (6 bases). Looked up from germline, CDR1 is MNHEY and CDR2 is SMNVEV (reference sequence). The ends were cut back, 3 bases at V and 3 bases at J, with 17 bases in the middle. The CDR3 totals 16 residues. The CDR3 is CASSLRLGTLYTEAFF. The CDR3 nucleotides read TGTGCCAGCAGTTTGCGACTTGGGACACTTTACACTGAAGCTTTCTTT.

The chain recombines TRBV20-1 with TRBJ2-7; D gene ambiguous. The CDR3 totals 12 residues. Germline V gene sequence: CDR1 DFQATT, CDR2 SNEGSKA (reference sequence). V lost 4 bases, J lost 3 bases, and 10 bases lay in between. The DNA of the CDR3 is TGCAGTGCTAAGTACACCAGCTACGAGCAGTACTTC. Translated, it gives CSAKYTSYEQYF.

This clonotype came up many times. This chain uses TRBV7-3 with TRBJ2-1, with D possibly TRBD2 on 5 matching bases. There are 17 residues in the CDR3. Germline values: CDR1 SGHTA, CDR2 FQGTGA. Trimming pared 1 base from V and 9 bases from J, leaving 22 bases between. The CDR3 sequence: CASSLNGGLVSKGEQFF. The CDR3 coding sequence is TGTGCCAGCAGCTTAAACGGCGGGCTGGTCTCTAAGGGTGAGCAGTTCTTC.

This clonotype was recorded only once. The rearrangement uses TRBV10-2 and TRBJ2-7, with D possibly TRBD2 on 6 matching bases. Trimming took 2 bases from V and 3 from J, leaving 14 bases between them. The CDR3 contains 15 residues. The germline CDR1 and CDR2 sequences are WSHSY and SAAADI. CDR3: CASSERRGWDYEQYF. CDR3 DNA: TGCGCCAGCAGTGAGCGACGGGGGTGGGACTACGAGCAGTACTTC.

In its sample, this clonotype ranks as medium-sized. V gene TRBV7-8 combines with J gene TRBJ1-6; possibly TRBD1 for D (6 bases). V lost 5 bases and J 7 bases, leaving 15 bases between the germline ends. Germline V gives CDR1 SGHVS, CDR2 FQNEAQ. CDR3 length: 15 residues. CDR3 nucleotide sequence: TGTGCCAGCAGCCTCCGGGACAAAGACAATTCACCCCTCCACTTT. Protein sequence: CASSLRDKDNSPLHF.

In its sample, this clonotype was seen many times. V is TRBV5-1 and J is TRBJ2-7; 8 positions match TRBD2. Trimming cost V 4 bases and J 7 bases; bases outside gene matches: 16. Per germline, CDR1 SGHRS and CDR2 YFSETQ. This CDR3 spans 16 amino acids. The CDR3 sequence: CASSEGSGSSPGEQYF. The DNA of the CDR3 is TGCGCCAGCAGCGAGGGGAGCGGGAGTTCCCCGGGAGAGCAGTACTTC.

The V call is TRBV5-1, the J call TRBJ1-2, with TRBD1 matching 12 bases. Per germline, CDR1 SGHRS and CDR2 YFSETQ. V lost 4 bases and J lost 5; bases outside the gene matches: 9. The CDR3 runs to 16 residues. The chain's CDR3 is CASSPRDRGLGYGYTF. In DNA, the CDR3 is TGCGCCAGCAGCCCCCGGGACAGGGGGCTGGGGTATGGCTACACCTTC.

This rearrangement joins TRBV7-9 to TRBJ2-7, with D maybe TRBD1 (6 bases). Looked up from germline, CDR1 is SEHNR and CDR2 is FQNEAQ (reference sequence). The CDR3 totals 11 residues. Trimming pared 0 bases from V and 9 bases from J, leaving 6 bases between. CDR3 sequence (DNA): TGTGCCAGCAGCTTAGCGGACAGGCAGTACTTC. It yields the protein CASSLADRQYF.

This rearrangement joins TRBV24-1 to TRBJ1-2, with TRBD1 matching 7 bases. The germline CDR1 and CDR2 sequences are KGHDR and SFDVKD. The CDR3 runs 15 residues. With V trimmed by 3 bases and J by 4 bases, 7 bases remained unmatched. CDR3 sequence (DNA): TGTGCCACCAGTGATCTAACTTCAGGGGGCTATGGCTACACCTTC. Translating it yields CATSDLTSGGYGYTF.

The chain uses TRBV19 and TRBJ1-5; D remains ambiguous. Germline-derived CDR1 and CDR2 are LNHDA and SQIVND (reference sequence). Trimming took 3 bases from V and 2 from J, leaving 8 bases between them. CDR3 length: 14 amino acids. This CDR3 is CASSIPRGNQPQHF. Here the CDR3 DNA reads TGTGCCAGTAGTATCCCCCGGGGCAATCAGCCCCAGCATTTT. Full variable domain (missing parts from reference TRBV19 and TRBJ1-5): DGGITQSPKYLFRKEGQNVTLSCEQNLNHDAMYWYRQDPGQGLRLIYYSQIVNDFQKGDIAEGYSVSREKKESFPLTVTSAQKNPTAFYLCASSIPRGNQPQHFGDGTRLSIL.

This clonotype was counted ten times or more. J is TRBJ1-2 and V is TRBV6-5; 9 nucleotides agree with TRBD1. The CDR3 is 14 amino acids. Germline CDR1 is MNHEY and CDR2 is SVGAGI. Unmatched junction bases numbered 4, after V lost 0 bases and J lost 8 bases. As DNA, the CDR3 is TGTGCCAGCAGTTACTCGGGACAGGGAAAGGGCTACACCTTC. Translating it yields CASSYSGQGKGYTF.

In this sample, this clonotype turned up a few times. This chain connects TRBV29-1 to TRBJ2-7; the D gene could be TRBD1 or TRBD2 (5 bases each). Germline loops: CDR1 SQVTM, CDR2 ANQGSEA. The V end lost 0 bases, the J end lost 2 bases, and 17 bases lay between the germline ends. The CDR3 spans 16 residues. The CDR3 region has the DNA TGCAGCGTTGAAGATCGGGGCAGGGCCGGCACCTACGAGCAGTACTTC. This sequence encodes CSVEDRGRAGTYEQYF.

The chain is built from TRBV20-1 and TRBJ2-1, with 13 bases aligning to TRBD2. The junction had 8 bases not matched to a gene; V was cut back by 6 bases and J by 9 bases. The germline V gene has CDR1 DFQATT and CDR2 SNEGSKA (reference sequence). The CDR3 has 14 amino acids. CDR3 residues: CSATGLAGAPEQFF. CDR3 DNA: TGCAGTGCGACTGGACTAGCGGGAGCCCCTGAGCAGTTCTTC.

To note about this clonotype: No conserved phenylalanine or tryptophan ends this CDR3, so it is likely a read error. V and J are TRBV10-3 and TRBJ1-1; 7 bases line up with TRBD1. Germline loops: CDR1 ENHRY, CDR2 SYGVKD. The junction had 4 bases not matched to a gene; V was cut back by 2 bases and J by 1 base. The CDR3 is made up of 15 amino acids. The CDR3 DNA reads as TGTGCCATCAGTGAGACTGACAGGGCGAACACTGAAGCTTTCCTT. Translated, it gives CAISETDRANTEAFL.

This clonotype has at least ten counts. The chain joins TRBV7-9 to TRBJ1-4; the D gene is possibly TRBD1 (6 bases). Germline V CDR1 and CDR2: SEHNR, FQNEAQ (reference sequence). Deletions cut 4 bases from V and 2 bases from J, with 14 bases between. The CDR3 loop spans 16 amino acids. The CDR3: CASSSTGRLTNEKLFF. CDR3 nucleotides: TGTGCCAGCAGCTCAACAGGGAGGCTGACTAATGAAAAACTGTTTTTT.

This sequence joins TRBV5-1 and TRBJ1-2; 10 bases agree with TRBD1. Germline loops: CDR1 SGHRS, CDR2 YFSETQ. This CDR3 spans 15 amino acids. J was trimmed by 6 bases and V by 4 bases; bases with no gene match: 9. CDR3 nucleotide sequence: TGCGCCAGCAGCACCGGGACAGGGGCTTACGATGGCTACACCTTC. It yields the protein CASSTGTGAYDGYTF.

This clonotype appeared many times. The chain has TRBV11-2 and TRBJ2-7; 15 bases fit TRBD2. The CDR3 contains 18 residues. Germline V gives CDR1 SGHAT, CDR2 FQNNGV. V trimming: 1 base; J trimming: 2 bases; junction bases outside the gene matches: 6. The CDR3 protein is CASSLVRRTSGRAYEQYF. The CDR3 coding sequence is TGTGCCAGCAGCTTAGTTCGCCGGACTAGCGGGAGGGCCTACGAGCAGTACTTC.

This chain joins TRBV25-1 and TRBJ2-2; D call uncertain. The CDR3 loop spans 15 amino acids. Germline assignment: CDR1 MGHDK and CDR2 SYGVNS. V lost 5 bases and J lost 1, with 11 bases in between. This CDR3 reads CASSQGQRNTGELFF. The CDR3, as DNA: TGTGCCAGCAGTCAAGGTCAACGGAACACCGGGGAGCTGTTTTTT.

This clonotype was seen only a few times. The junction does not match germline at one end; this may be a read error. The gene calls are TRBV2 and TRBJ2-3; tentative D call: TRBD1 (6 bases). CDR3 size: 12 residues. Germline V gene sequence: CDR1 SNHLY, CDR2 FYNNEI. In DNA form, the CDR3 reads TGTGCCAGCAGCAGGGGTAGAGATTCGCAGTATTTT. Residues: CASSRGRDSQYF.

V is TRBV19 and J is TRBJ1-1; 7 bases agree with TRBD1. CDR1 LNHDA and CDR2 SQIVND come from the germline V gene (reference sequence). Germline trimming cut 6 bases from V and 1 base from J; bases unmatched to any gene: 8. This CDR3 is built from 15 residues. CDR3: CASRSNRGENTEAFF. DNA for the CDR3: TGTGCCAGTAGGTCAAACAGGGGAGAGAACACTGAAGCTTTCTTT.

This sequence joins TRBV11-1 and TRBJ2-5; 11 nucleotides line up with TRBD2. Per germline, CDR1 SGHAT and CDR2 FQDESV (reference sequence). Trimming took 6 bases from V and 1 from J; bases not matched to a gene: 7. The CDR3 loop spans 16 amino acids. The CDR3 loop reads CASSRTLAGGQETQYF. The DNA of the CDR3 is TGTGCCAGCAGTAGGACTCTAGCGGGGGGCCAAGAGACCCAGTACTTC.

V usage is TRBV9 and J usage is TRBJ2-2; TRBD1 matches at 10 bases. The CDR3 runs to 16 residues. CDR1 and CDR2 from the germline V gene are SGDLS and YYNGEE. Trimming cost V 2 bases and J 6 bases; bases outside gene matches: 7. CDR3 sequence reads: CASSVEAGTGAGELFF. DNA for the CDR3: TGTGCCAGCAGCGTCGAGGCCGGGACAGGGGCCGGGGAGCTGTTTTTT.

At least ten counts were recorded for this clonotype. V is TRBV20-1 and J is TRBJ2-7; 8 positions agree with TRBD1. CDR1 is DFQATT and CDR2 is SNEGSKA in the germline V gene (reference sequence). The J segment lost 3 bases and the V segment lost 7 bases, leaving 8 bases of the junction unmatched. CDR3 length equals 13 residues. The DNA of the CDR3 is TGCAGTGGCCTGGACAGGGTGAACTACGAGCAGTACTTC. The encoded protein is CSGLDRVNYEQYF.

The chain is built from TRBV10-3 and TRBJ2-7; tentatively, D is TRBD1 (5 bases). The CDR3 consists of 13 residues. With 2 bases removed from V and 7 bases from J, the gap between germline ends came to 12 bases. Germline loops: CDR1 ENHRY, CDR2 SYGVKD. The CDR3 sequence is CAISENDSREQYF. DNA of the CDR3: TGTGCCATCAGTGAGAACGACAGTCGTGAGCAGTACTTC.

This clonotype was seen many times. The rearrangement uses TRBV19 and TRBJ2-1; 10 positions agree with TRBD2. Germline CDR1 and CDR2: LNHDA and SQIVND (reference sequence). The J segment lost 3 bases and the V segment lost 7 bases, leaving 15 bases of the junction unmatched. The CDR3 is 18 residues long. The CDR3 is CASKMSRRGLADYNEQFF. The CDR3 DNA follows: TGTGCCAGTAAGATGTCACGGAGAGGACTAGCGGACTACAATGAGCAGTTCTTC.

The V call is TRBV7-8, the J call TRBJ1-5, with D possibly TRBD1 on 5 matching bases. Germline-derived CDR1 and CDR2 are SGHVS and FQNEAQ. This CDR3 region has 13 residues. V was trimmed by 4 bases and J by 3 bases, leaving 7 bases between them. CDR3 in DNA: TGTGCCAGCAGCTCGACAGTCAATCAGCCCCAGCATTTT. It yields the protein CASSSTVNQPQHF.

The chain joins TRBV20-1 to TRBJ2-7; 13 bases are a match to TRBD2. The CDR3 is made up of 14 amino acids. Germline CDR1 DFQATT, CDR2 SNEGSKA (reference sequence). The J segment lost 4 bases and the V segment lost 6 bases, leaving 6 bases of the junction unmatched. The CDR3 sequence: CSATRTSGRYEQYF. CDR3 coding DNA: TGCAGTGCAACCAGGACTAGCGGGAGATACGAGCAGTACTTC.

There are many counts of this clonotype. The rearrangement links TRBV7-8 to TRBJ2-5; maybe TRBD2 (5 bases). The CDR3 has 16 residues. Trimming removed 6 bases from V and 8 bases from J, with 25 bases in between. Germline CDR1 is SGHVS and CDR2 is FQNEAQ. CDR3: CASRPSSRESKRTQYF. The CDR3 DNA follows: TGTGCCAGCAGACCTAGTTCCCGGGAATCGAAGAGAACCCAGTACTTC.

In its sample, this clonotype was seen many times. This chain joins TRBV6-1 and TRBJ2-3; D is uncertain. Trimming took 0 bases from V and 3 from J, leaving 7 bases between them. This CDR3 comprises 14 residues. Germline V gene lookup returns CDR1 MNHNS and CDR2 SASEGT. CDR3 bases: TGTGCCAGCAGTGAAGCGCGGCAAACAGATACGCAGTATTTT. Protein: CASSEARQTDTQYF.

The chain joins TRBV7-3 to TRBJ2-5; possibly TRBD1 or TRBD2 for D (5 bases each). The CDR3 spans 13 residues. V lost 2 bases and J 3 bases, leaving 7 bases between the germline ends. The V gene's germline CDR1 is SGHTA and CDR2 FQGTGA. Here the CDR3 reads CASSLGGKETQYF. The CDR3 DNA sequence: TGTGCCAGCAGCTTAGGGGGTAAAGAGACCCAGTACTTC.

There are a few counts of this clonotype. The chain combines TRBV25-1 with TRBJ1-2; the D is unclear. The CDR3 contains 13 residues. The ends were cut back, 2 bases at V and 8 bases at J, with 12 bases in the middle. Per the germline V gene, CDR1 is MGHDK and CDR2 is SYGVNS. CDR3 residues: CASSEGQPWGYTF. The CDR3 coding sequence is TGTGCCAGCAGTGAAGGGCAGCCTTGGGGCTACACCTTC.

The V call is TRBV24-1, the J call TRBJ2-5, with 12 bases identical to TRBD2. CDR1 and CDR2 (germline): KGHDR, SFDVKD. The CDR3 is 18 amino acids. V was clipped by 3 bases and J by 4 bases; unmatched bases: 11. The CDR3 here is CATSDQTTSGLAGETQYF. The CDR3 DNA reads TGTGCCACCAGTGATCAAACTACATCGGGACTAGCGGGAGAGACCCAGTACTTC.